This T cell receptor (beta chain) was identified in a study of T-cell reconstitution after alpha-beta-depleted transplantation in children. In this sample, this clonotype turned up a few times. Library preparation (for TCRbeta) was performed with unique molecular identifiers. TCRdb reanalysed the PCR reads using MiXCR and keeps one entry per CDR3 protein. The sample has 250,000 to 350,000 distinct CDR3 sequences; 9.5% to 10% are singletons. CDR1 and CDR2 (germline): SGHKS, YYEKEE (reference sequence). The CDR3 is 12 residues long. Trimming left V 2 bases short and J 5 bases short, with 7 bases between.

The J gene is TRBJ2-5, the V gene TRBV5-5, with D possibly TRBD2 on 5 matching bases. This specimen was PBMCs from the stem cell graft donor, taken from the stem cell graft. The TCR originated in a human donor who donated a stem cell graft to a child with SCID. This CDR3 is CASSFTGETQYF. CDR3 DNA sequence: TGTGCCAGCAGCTTTACGGGGGAGACCCAGTACTTC.